Listed below are T cell receptor beta chains from one sample, sequenced in a study of beta chain features in type 1 diabetes. Assay: immunoSEQ multiplex PCR; the TCRdb copy retains only in-frame clones and omits some. The sample carries roughly 47,000 clones, around 45% recorded once. Sequencing input: stem cell memory CD4+ T cells from blood. Source of these receptors: a young man with type 1 diabetes. CDR3s include the opening cysteine and the closing phenylalanine or tryptophan. D genes are given only for firm matches. Size is omitted from some rows. Given values are once, few, many or a class for expanded clones.

j_gene: TRBJ1-5
abundance: -
v_gene: TRBV5-1
d_gene: -
CDR3aa: CASSISGDQPQHF
CDR3nt: TGCGCCAGCAGCATCTCGGGGGATCAGCCCCAGCATTTT

j_gene: TRBJ2-5
abundance: few
v_gene: TRBV7-2
d_gene: -
CDR3aa: CASSLAEKYQETQYF
CDR3nt: TGTGCCAGCAGCTTAGCGGAGAAATACCAAGAGACCCAGTACTTC

j_gene: TRBJ1-5
abundance: few
v_gene: TRBV19
d_gene: -
CDR3aa: CASSMGRNQPQHF
CDR3nt: TGTGCCAGTAGTATGGGGAGGAATCAGCCCCAGCATTTT

j_gene: TRBJ2-6
abundance: few
v_gene: TRBV29-1
d_gene: -
CDR3aa: CSVETPGANVLTF
CDR3nt: TGCAGCGTTGAAACTCCTGGGGCCAACGTCCTGACTTTC

j_gene: TRBJ2-7
abundance: -
v_gene: TRBV4-2
d_gene: TRBD1
CDR3aa: CASSQETGGYEQYF
CDR3nt: TGTGCCAGCAGCCAGGAAACAGGGGGCTACGAGCAGTACTTC

j_gene: TRBJ2-5
abundance: few
v_gene: TRBV18
d_gene: TRBD1
CDR3aa: CASSPRQGTGETQYF
CDR3nt: TGTGCCAGCTCACCGCGACAGGGTACGGGGGAGACCCAGTACTTC

j_gene: TRBJ1-5
abundance: -
v_gene: TRBV28
d_gene: -
CDR3aa: CASSPKMRGRPQHF
CDR3nt: TGTGCCAGCAGTCCGAAAATGCGGGGACGGCCCCAGCATTTT

j_gene: TRBJ2-3
abundance: -
v_gene: TRBV7-3
d_gene: TRBD2
CDR3aa: CASSLMGGTDTQYF
CDR3nt: TGTGCCAGCAGCTTAATGGGGGGGACAGATACGCAGTATTTT

j_gene: TRBJ1-2
abundance: -
v_gene: TRBV5-6
d_gene: TRBD1
CDR3aa: CASSFRDSFNYGYTF
CDR3nt: TGTGCCAGCAGCTTCCGGGACAGTTTTAACTATGGCTACACCTTC

j_gene: TRBJ2-1
abundance: few
v_gene: TRBV11-1
d_gene: -
CDR3aa: CASTPVLYNEQFF
CDR3nt: TGTGCCAGCACCCCCGTTCTATACAATGAGCAGTTCTTC

j_gene: TRBJ2-2
abundance: -
v_gene: TRBV2
d_gene: -
CDR3aa: CASSEVRGAGELFF
CDR3nt: TGTGCCAGCAGTGAAGTCAGGGGGGCCGGGGAGCTGTTTTTT

j_gene: TRBJ2-7
abundance: -
v_gene: TRBV21-1
d_gene: -
CDR3aa: CASRSRGPSHEQYF
CDR3nt: TGTGCCAGCAGGAGCAGGGGGCCTTCACACGAGCAGTACTTC

j_gene: TRBJ2-7
abundance: -
v_gene: TRBV9
d_gene: -
CDR3aa: CASSVGQEWYEQYF
CDR3nt: TGTGCCAGCAGCGTGGGGCAGGAATGGTACGAGCAGTACTTC

j_gene: TRBJ2-7
abundance: -
v_gene: TRBV15
d_gene: TRBD2
CDR3aa: CATSRGLTSETYEQYF
CDR3nt: TGTGCCACCAGCAGAGGTTTGACTAGCGAAACCTACGAGCAGTACTTC

j_gene: TRBJ1-5
abundance: few
v_gene: TRBV10-3
d_gene: -
CDR3aa: CAISEGGLSQHF
CDR3nt: TGTGCCATCAGTGAAGGAGGTTTGTCCCAGCATTTT

j_gene: TRBJ2-1
abundance: -
v_gene: TRBV7-2
d_gene: TRBD2
CDR3aa: CASRLAGSYNEQFF
CDR3nt: TGTGCCAGCAGACTAGCGGGCTCCTACAATGAGCAGTTCTTC

j_gene: TRBJ1-1
abundance: -
v_gene: TRBV28
d_gene: -
CDR3aa: CASMILENTEAFF
CDR3nt: TGTGCCAGCATGATACTCGAGAACACTGAAGCTTTCTTT